This TCR beta chain appears in the sequencing data of a study of cytomegalovirus exposure and HLA in healthy donors. Study-wide results and caveats: HLA alleles were associated with 18,000 or so TCR beta sequences in a later analysis at 0.05 false discovery rate. In an earlier analysis, about 87% or about 30%: the productive usage of most TCR beta V segments.

On this clone: Its target is unknown.

In the PCR, 60 Vbeta and 13 Jbeta primers were used. Assay: immunoSEQ multiplex PCR; the TCRdb copy retains only in-frame clones and omits some. The data contain some 120,000 clones, around two thirds of them seen just once; the ten biggest clones take up 8.2%. Germline values: CDR1 MNHEY, CDR2 SMNVEV (reference sequence). The CDR3 is 12 residues long. With 7 bases removed from V and 10 bases from J, the gap between germline ends came to 13 bases. What was sequenced was PBMCs. The receptor's source is a middle-aged woman in good health and CMV-seropositive. The chain joins TRBV27 to TRBJ1-4; possibly TRBD1 for D (5 bases). CDR3: CASKGRVGKLFF. Written as DNA, the CDR3 is TGTGCCAGCAAGGGCAGGGTTGGAAAACTGTTTTTT.